Presented here are 27 T cell receptor beta chains from one specimen sequenced in a study of blood T cell repertoires in COVID-19 (dated by TCRdb to between 2020 and 2021). Library method: the immunoSEQ multiplex PCR assay. The table comes from immuneACCESS by way of TCRdb, which keeps in-frame sequences with V and J called. Part of the clones is missing from these tables; in studies checked, under half for an unresolved V gene and the rest for unknown reasons. The sample table shows 30,000 to 40,000 clones, and about nine tenths are seen once. The ten largest make up roughly 21% of the sample. The sequenced sample was peripheral blood. These receptors all stem from a man aged 55 to 69 with acute or convalescent COVID-19.

This clone was observed a handful of times. The V gene is TRBV4-1, the J gene TRBJ2-1; the D gene is possibly TRBD2 (7 bases). Trimming pared 4 bases from V and 4 bases from J, leaving 17 bases between. The CDR3 contains 16 residues. Germline V gene sequence: CDR1 MGHRA, CDR2 YSYEKL. Written as DNA, the CDR3 is TGCGCCAGCAGCCCTGTACGGGGGGCTTGGTACAATGAGCAGTTCTTC. Encoded protein: CASSPVRGAWYNEQFF.

The table lists this clone with a count of one. The chain links TRBV19 to TRBJ2-7; the D is unclear. Looked up from germline, CDR1 is LNHDA and CDR2 is SQIVND (reference sequence). The CDR3 spans 12 residues. Trimming took off 5 bases at V and 8 bases at J, with 13 bases between the two ends. DNA for the CDR3: TGTGCCAGTAGTGAGAGCCGAGGTCAGCAGTACTTC. It specifies CASSESRGQQYF.

The chain carries TRBV3-1 (or the pseudogene TRBV3-2) and TRBJ2-1; D perhaps matches TRBD2 (6 bases). The V end was cut by 5 bases, the J end by 6 bases, with 17 bases between. There are 15 residues in the CDR3. CDR1 is LGHDT and CDR2 is YNNKEL in the germline V gene (reference sequence). CDR3 region: CASSGRVLGGNEQFF. For the CDR3, the DNA is TGTGCCAGCAGCGGCCGGGTCCTGGGGGGCAATGAGCAGTTCTTC.

V is TRBV7-9 and J is TRBJ2-2, with D possibly matching TRBD2 (5 bases). The V end was cut by 5 bases, the J end by 4 bases, with 8 bases between. This CDR3 contains 13 residues. From germline, CDR1 is SEHNR and CDR2 FQNEAQ (reference sequence). The CDR3 here is CASSAGGTGELFF. The CDR3, as DNA: TGTGCCAGCAGCGCAGGAGGCACCGGGGAGCTGTTTTTT. Combining the CDR3 with reference TRBV7-9 and TRBJ2-2 gives the whole variable domain DTGVSQNPRHKITKRGQNVTFRCDPISEHNRLYWYRQTLGQGPEFLTYFQNEAQLEKSRLLSDRFSAERPKGSFSTLEIQRTEQGDSAMYLCASSAGGTGELFFGEGSRLTVL.

This chain links TRBV19 with TRBJ2-1, with 11 bases aligning to TRBD2. The V gene end was trimmed by 5 bases and the J gene end by 1 base; junction bases not matched to a gene: 4. CDR1 and CDR2 from the germline V gene are LNHDA and SQIVND (reference sequence). CDR3 size: 16 residues. The chain's CDR3 is CASSYRLAGSYNEQFF. The CDR3 DNA follows: TGTGCCAGTAGTTATCGACTAGCGGGATCCTACAATGAGCAGTTCTTC.

The V call is TRBV29-1, the J call TRBJ2-6, with D perhaps matching TRBD1 (5 bases). Germline V gives CDR1 SQVTM, CDR2 ANQGSEA. V shed 6 bases and J shed 15 bases, with 18 bases lying between them. The CDR3 is 12 amino acids. CDR3: CSVSSDSLPLTF. Here the CDR3 DNA reads TGCAGCGTATCTTCCGACAGTTTACCCCTGACTTTC.

V is TRBV19 and J is TRBJ1-5; D is undetermined. Trimming shortened V by 7 bases and J by 0 bases, and 10 bases separated the two germline ends. This CDR3 has 14 amino acids. Per the germline V gene, CDR1 is LNHDA and CDR2 is SQIVND (reference sequence). The CDR3 nucleotides read TGTGCCAGTAAATTCCGGAGTAGCAATCAGCCCCAGCATTTT. Protein product: CASKFRSSNQPQHF.

The genes are TRBV25-1 and TRBJ2-1, with 13 bases aligning to TRBD2. Per germline, CDR1 MGHDK and CDR2 SYGVNS. The trim removed 4 bases at V and 4 bases at J, leaving 1 base unmatched. The CDR3 loop spans 15 amino acids. The DNA for the CDR3 is TGTGCCAGCAGTGGGGGACTAGCGGGATACAATGAGCAGTTCTTC. Its translation is CASSGGLAGYNEQFF.

The chain has TRBV27 and TRBJ2-1, with 8 bases lining up with TRBD2. Per the germline V gene, CDR1 is MNHEY and CDR2 is SMNVEV (reference sequence). CDR3 size: 15 residues. V lost 5 bases, J lost 3 bases, and 6 bases stayed unmatched. CDR3 protein: CASSPLAGLYNEQFF. The CDR3 nucleotides read TGTGCCAGCAGTCCCCTAGCGGGTCTCTACAATGAGCAGTTCTTC.

The chain has TRBV7-9 and TRBJ2-7; 7 positions agree with TRBD1. Losses at the gene ends were 5 bases for V and 3 bases for J; bases not matched to a gene: 7. Germline V gives CDR1 SEHNR, CDR2 FQNEAQ (reference sequence). CDR3 size: 14 residues. The CDR3 DNA reads TGTGCCAGCAGCAAGTCGGGACAGAACTACGAGCAGTACGTC. Residues: CASSKSGQNYEQYV.

This rearrangement joins TRBV4-1 to TRBJ1-2; D gene uncertain. Germline loops: CDR1 MGHRA, CDR2 YSYEKL. The ends were cut back, 0 bases at V and 4 bases at J, with 12 bases in the middle. The CDR3 runs to 15 residues. CDR3 nucleotide sequence: TGCGCCAGCAGCCAAGATTTGACACTTGGCTATGGCTACACCTTC. Translating gives CASSQDLTLGYGYTF.

The chain carries TRBV5-1 and TRBJ2-5; 9 nucleotides agree with TRBD1. CDR1 is SGHRS, CDR2 YFSETQ, per germline. Germline trimming cut 4 bases from V and 5 bases from J; bases unmatched to any gene: 6. The CDR3 has 14 amino acids. The CDR3: CASSIGQGHETQYF. DNA for the CDR3: TGCGCCAGCAGCATCGGACAGGGGCACGAGACCCAGTACTTC.

This clone showed up just a few times. CDR3 amino acids: CASSETRVGYGYTF. The DNA of the CDR3 is TGTGCCAGCAGTGAAACCAGGGTGGGCTATGGCTACACCTTC. This sequence joins TRBV6-1 and TRBJ1-2; a possible D gene is TRBD1 (5 bases). V was pared by 2 bases and J by 4 bases, with 11 bases between. Germline V gene sequence: CDR1 MNHNS, CDR2 SASEGT. The CDR3 sequence is 14 residues long.

V gene TRBV7-2 combines with J gene TRBJ2-1; D is perhaps TRBD2 (6 bases). Trimming took 5 bases from V and 8 from J, leaving 22 bases between them. Germline CDR1 SGHTA, CDR2 FQGNSA. The CDR3 is 16 amino acids. CDR3: CASSRYGGALVHEQFF. CDR3 sequence (DNA): TGTGCCAGCAGCCGTTACGGGGGAGCGCTTGTGCATGAGCAGTTCTTC.

This sequence joins TRBV24-1 and TRBJ2-1; 9 bases are shared with TRBD2. V lost 1 base, J lost 7 bases, and 7 bases stayed unmatched. This CDR3 region has 16 residues. Germline CDR1 reads KGHDR; CDR2 reads SFDVKD. CDR3 amino acids: CATSDFALAGTNEQFF. The CDR3 nucleotides are TGTGCCACCAGTGATTTCGCGCTAGCGGGAACGAATGAGCAGTTCTTC.

This chain connects TRBV5-1 to TRBJ2-5; 10 bases fit TRBD2. Germline CDR1 reads SGHRS; CDR2 reads YFSETQ. The CDR3 runs 17 residues. With 3 bases clipped from V and 4 bases from J, the junction kept 12 bases outside the gene matches. This chain's CDR3 is CASSYRPSGSNLETQYF. The CDR3 DNA reads as TGCGCCAGCAGCTATCGTCCTAGCGGGAGTAATTTAGAGACCCAGTACTTC.

This sequence joins TRBV19 and TRBJ2-5; D is uncertain. CDR3 length: 14 residues. Germline assignment: CDR1 LNHDA and CDR2 SQIVND (reference sequence). The germline V and J ends were trimmed by 3 bases and 7 bases, with 15 bases remaining between them. The CDR3 DNA is TGTGCCAGTAGTATTGGTCCACAGCTCGGGACCCAGTACTTC. This gives the protein CASSIGPQLGTQYF.

This sequence joins TRBV2 and TRBJ2-3, with TRBD2 matching 12 bases. This CDR3 comprises 16 residues. J was trimmed by 0 bases and V by 8 bases; bases with no gene match: 6. Per the germline V gene, CDR1 is SNHLY and CDR2 is FYNNEI. DNA for the CDR3: TGTGCCAGCGGGGATGGACTAGCGGGGAGCACAGATACGCAGTATTTT. Translated: CASGDGLAGSTDTQYF.

J is TRBJ2-7 and V is TRBV21-1; TRBD1, the table's D call, lacks a check against the DNA. TRBV21-1 is recorded as a pseudogene. CDR3 length equals 16 residues. The CDR3 coding sequence is TGTGCCAGCCCCAAAAATCGACCCAGGGCGGTCTACGAGCAGTACGTC. Protein sequence: CASPKNRPRAVYEQYV.

The gene calls are TRBV5-8 and TRBJ1-2; D not resolved. Germline V gene data show CDR1 as SGHTS and CDR2 as YDEGEE. The CDR3 runs to 12 residues. V lost 5 bases to trimming and J lost 9 bases, with 14 bases between them. Here the CDR3 DNA reads TGTGCCAGCAGAATGGGAGGTGGCAGCTACACCTTC. Translation: CASRMGGGSYTF.

The V gene is TRBV7-9, the J gene TRBJ1-1; TRBD1 might be the D (5 bases). Germline V CDR1 and CDR2: SEHNR, FQNEAQ (reference sequence). This CDR3 has 14 residues. Trimming took off 0 bases at V and 5 bases at J, with 10 bases between the two ends. The CDR3 DNA reads as TGTGCCAGCAGCTTAGCTCAGGGTAGAACTGAAGCTTTCTTT. Translation gives CASSLAQGRTEAFF.

The rearrangement joins TRBV5-1 to TRBJ2-3, with 7 bases aligning to TRBD2. CDR1 SGHRS and CDR2 YFSETQ come from the germline V gene. With 1 base clipped from V and 6 bases from J, the junction kept 8 bases outside the gene matches. This CDR3 has 15 residues. CDR3 residues: CASSLYSGGRDTQYF. CDR3 DNA sequence: TGCGCCAGCAGCTTGTACTCGGGAGGAAGGGATACGCAGTATTTT.

The chain links TRBV2 to TRBJ1-4; the D gene is possibly TRBD1 (5 bases). This CDR3 has 14 residues. The germline V gene has CDR1 SNHLY and CDR2 FYNNEI. Trimming cost V 6 bases and J 4 bases, with 12 bases left between them. The CDR3 DNA sequence: TGTGCCAGCAGCTGGGGGGGAAATAATGAAAAACTGTTTTTT. This encodes CASSWGGNNEKLFF.

This clone was seen only once. CDR3 bases: TGTGCCAGTACCTTTGGGACATTTGGGAAGGCTTTCTTT. It codes for CASTFGTFGKAFF. The chain has TRBV19 and TRBJ1-1; tentative D call: TRBD1 (6 bases). Germline CDR1 LNHDA, CDR2 SQIVND (reference sequence). The CDR3 spans 13 residues. Between the trimmed V and J ends, which lost 7 bases and 11 bases, there was a span of 20 bases.

This rearrangement joins TRBV2 to TRBJ1-1; no clear D. Between the trimmed V and J ends, which lost 0 bases and 10 bases, there was a span of 9 bases. Germline V CDR1 and CDR2: SNHLY, FYNNEI. The CDR3 spans 12 residues. CDR3 bases: TGTGCCAGCAGTGAAGCCCGGTTCTCAGCTTTCTTT. This gives the protein CASSEARFSAFF.

This rearrangement joins TRBV24-1 to TRBJ2-5, with D possibly matching TRBD1 (5 bases). V lost 4 bases, J lost 0 bases, and 11 bases lay in between. This CDR3 has 15 amino acids. CDR1 and CDR2 (germline): KGHDR, SFDVKD. The DNA for the CDR3 is TGTGCCACCAGTGAGGGGCCCTTCAACCAAGAGACCCAGTACTTC. Its protein is CATSEGPFNQETQYF.

This rearrangement joins TRBV6-5 to TRBJ1-1; 7 nucleotides align to TRBD1. CDR3 length equals 15 residues. J was trimmed by 7 bases and V by 10 bases; bases with no gene match: 18. The germline V gene encodes CDR1 MNHEY and CDR2 SVGAGI. The CDR3 DNA sequence: TGTGCCACCAACAGGGGCTATGATTATTCGATTGAAGCTTTCTTT. Its translation: CATNRGYDYSIEAFF.